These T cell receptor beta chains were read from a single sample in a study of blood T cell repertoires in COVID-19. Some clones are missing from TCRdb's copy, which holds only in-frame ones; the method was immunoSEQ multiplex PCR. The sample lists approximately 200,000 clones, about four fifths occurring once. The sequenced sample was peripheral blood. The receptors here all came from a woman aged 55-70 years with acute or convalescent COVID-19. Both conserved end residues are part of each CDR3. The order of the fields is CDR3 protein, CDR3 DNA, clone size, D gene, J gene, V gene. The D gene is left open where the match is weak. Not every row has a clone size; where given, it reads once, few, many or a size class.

CDR3: CASSLLKSSRGQGEQYF
DNA: TGTGCCAGCAGCTTATTAAAATCGTCCAGGGGGCAGGGAGAGCAGTACTTC
size: NA
D: TRBD1
J: TRBJ2-7
V: TRBV7-8

CDR3: CASSVLAGEETQYF
DNA: TGTGCCAGCAGCGTTTTAGCGGGGGAAGAGACCCAGTACTTC
size: NA
D: TRBD2
J: TRBJ2-5
V: TRBV7-9

CDR3: CASSLPQPFSEQFF
DNA: TGTGCCAGCAGCTTACCTCAACCCTTTAGCGAGCAGTTCTTC
size: NA
D: NA
J: TRBJ2-1
V: TRBV7-2

CDR3: CASSPRDREGNTIYF
DNA: TGCGCCAGCAGCCCCCGGGACAGGGAAGGAAACACCATATATTTT
size: NA
D: TRBD1
J: TRBJ1-3
V: TRBV4-1

CDR3: CASSLGQQETQYF
DNA: TGTGCCAGCAGCCTGGGACAGCAAGAGACCCAGTACTTC
size: NA
D: TRBD1
J: TRBJ2-5
V: TRBV11-3

CDR3: CSASFQAYGYTF
DNA: TGCAGTGCTAGTTTTCAGGCTTATGGCTACACCTTC
size: NA
D: NA
J: TRBJ1-2
V: TRBV20-1

CDR3: CASSESTGTEAFF
DNA: TGCGCCAGCAGCGAGTCGACAGGGACTGAAGCTTTCTTT
size: few
D: TRBD1
J: TRBJ1-1
V: TRBV5-1

CDR3: CASSRQPPYGYTF
DNA: TGTGCCAGCAGTAGACAGCCTCCCTATGGCTACACCTTC
size: NA
D: NA
J: TRBJ1-2
V: TRBV12-3/TRBV12-4

CDR3: CASSATRGPYEQYF
DNA: TGTGCCAGCAGCGCGACCAGGGGACCCTACGAGCAGTACTTC
size: NA
D: NA
J: TRBJ2-7
V: TRBV9

CDR3: CASSEGLGQGGRLDTGELFF
DNA: TGTGCCAGCAGCGAGGGACTGGGACAGGGTGGGCGGTTGGACACCGGGGAGCTGTTTTTT
size: NA
D: NA
J: TRBJ2-2
V: TRBV21-1

CDR3: CASNRGGPDTQYF
DNA: TGTGCCAGCAACCGGGGTGGCCCAGATACGCAGTATTTT
size: NA
D: NA
J: TRBJ2-3
V: TRBV12-3/TRBV12-4